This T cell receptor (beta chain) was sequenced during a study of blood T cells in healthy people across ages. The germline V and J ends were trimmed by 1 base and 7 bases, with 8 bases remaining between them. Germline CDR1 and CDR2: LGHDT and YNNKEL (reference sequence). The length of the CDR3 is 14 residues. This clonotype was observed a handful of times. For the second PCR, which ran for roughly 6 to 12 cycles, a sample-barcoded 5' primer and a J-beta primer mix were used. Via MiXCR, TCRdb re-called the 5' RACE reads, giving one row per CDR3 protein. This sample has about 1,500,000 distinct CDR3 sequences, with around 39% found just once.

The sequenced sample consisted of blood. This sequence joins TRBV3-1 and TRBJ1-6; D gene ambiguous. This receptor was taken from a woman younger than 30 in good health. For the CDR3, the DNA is TGTGCCAGCAGCCAAGGATCTCAGAATTCACCCCTCCACTTT. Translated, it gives CASSQGSQNSPLHF.